Below are 22 T cell receptor beta chains sequenced from a single sample in a study of T cell responses to AZD1222 COVID-19 vaccine. Here immunoSEQ multiplex PCR was the method, and the copy in TCRdb shows in-frame clones only, minus some. The sample has over 150,000 clones, over 80% seen once. Specimen: peripheral blood, collected 28 days after the second dose of the MenACWY control vaccine. Receptors originate from an adult who received the MenACWY meningococcal vaccine as a control.

The chain joins TRBV18 to TRBJ1-1; 7 bases fit TRBD1. The CDR3 sequence is 15 residues long. V shed 4 bases and J 2 bases; nucleotides not matched to a gene: 7. Germline CDR1 is KGHSH and CDR2 is LQKENI. The CDR3 nucleotides are TGTGCCAGCTCACTCACAGGGGCCGTTAACACTGAAGCTTTCTTT. Translated: CASSLTGAVNTEAFF.

The sample holds one count of this clone. The rearrangement uses TRBV4-2 and TRBJ1-1; D gene uncertain. The CDR3 totals 17 residues. CDR1 is LGHNA, CDR2 YNFKEQ, per germline. With 1 base removed from V and 4 bases from J, the gap between germline ends came to 19 bases. The DNA for the CDR3 is TGTGCCAGCAGCCAAGTGAGGGCAACAAGAAGGTTCACTGAAGCTTTCTTT. Protein: CASSQVRATRRFTEAFF.

The rearrangement uses TRBV6-5 and TRBJ1-6; possible D gene TRBD1, 5 bases. Germline V gives CDR1 MNHEY, CDR2 SVGAGI. This CDR3 comprises 14 residues. Trimming pared 5 bases from V and 9 bases from J, leaving 14 bases between. CDR3 sequence: CASSNPGLGSPLHF. Written as DNA, the CDR3 is TGTGCCAGCAGTAATCCGGGGCTCGGTTCACCCCTCCACTTT.

V and J are TRBV10-3 and TRBJ2-3, with 8 bases that match TRBD1. The CDR3 runs 16 residues. CDR1 is ENHRY, CDR2 SYGVKD, per germline. J gave up 4 bases and V 4 bases, and 10 bases lay outside the gene matches. The CDR3 DNA reads as TGTGCCATCAGTGGGCCTACAGGGGGTAGCCCAGATACGCAGTATTTT. It is translated as CAISGPTGGSPDTQYF.

CDR3 protein: CASSEKDRGLVYGYTF. The CDR3 nucleotides are TGTGCCAGCAGCGAGAAGGACAGGGGGCTAGTCTATGGCTACACCTTC. The chain joins TRBV3-1 (or the pseudogene TRBV3-2) to TRBJ1-2; 11 bases map to TRBD1. The CDR3 has 16 residues. Germline CDR1 is LGHDT and CDR2 is YNNKEL (reference sequence). Trimming at V came to 5 bases and at J to 4 bases, leaving 9 bases not matched to a gene.

This chain joins TRBV7-9 and TRBJ1-5; no reliable D call. Germline CDR1 reads SEHNR; CDR2 reads FQNEAQ (reference sequence). Deletions cut 1 base from V and 7 bases from J, with 8 bases between. CDR3 length equals 13 residues. The CDR3, as DNA: TGTGCCAGCAGCTTAGAGGGCAGGCAGCCCCAGCATTTT. Translating gives CASSLEGRQPQHF.

This clone was recorded only once. The chain is built from TRBV10-3 and TRBJ1-5, with D unresolved. The CDR3 is 13 amino acids. Germline lookup yields CDR1 ENHRY and CDR2 SYGVKD. Trimming stripped 5 bases from V and 1 base from J, with 6 bases between. CDR3 sequence reads: CAISRESNQPQHF. Written as DNA, the CDR3 is TGTGCCATCAGTCGGGAGAGCAATCAGCCCCAGCATTTT.

The chain recombines TRBV2 with TRBJ1-5; a possible D gene is TRBD1 (5 bases). The CDR3 has 12 amino acids. Trimming cost V 5 bases and J 7 bases, with 9 bases left between them. Germline V lookup: CDR1 SNHLY, CDR2 FYNNEI. This chain's CDR3 is CASSPDIQPQHF. The CDR3 DNA is TGTGCCAGCAGTCCGGACATCCAGCCCCAGCATTTT.

The chain is built from TRBV30 and TRBJ1-1; D is undetermined. The ends were cut back, 1 base at V and 3 bases at J, with 6 bases in the middle. Germline CDR1 GTSNPN, CDR2 SVGIG (reference sequence). This CDR3 spans 12 amino acids. CDR3: CAWSEWDTEAFF. CDR3 coding DNA: TGTGCCTGGAGTGAGTGGGACACTGAAGCTTTCTTT.

The chain carries TRBV24-1 and TRBJ2-3; D gene unclear. CDR1 KGHDR and CDR2 SFDVKD come from the germline V gene. Trimming took 2 bases from V and 6 from J, leaving 2 bases between them. The CDR3 consists of 11 residues. CDR3 sequence: CATSDWDTQYF. In DNA, the CDR3 is TGTGCCACCAGTGATTGGGATACGCAGTATTTT.

The chain carries TRBV7-2 and TRBJ1-1; D remains ambiguous. Germline assignment: CDR1 SGHTA and CDR2 FQGNSA. CDR3 length: 14 residues. Trimming took off 10 bases at V and 1 base at J, with 16 bases between the two ends. This chain's CDR3 is CATSRGGWNTEAFF. For the CDR3, the DNA is TGTGCCACCTCCCGAGGCGGATGGAACACTGAAGCTTTCTTT.

This chain joins TRBV4-1 and TRBJ1-5, with TRBD1 as a possible D gene (5 bases). V gave up 0 bases and J gave up 5 bases, with 11 bases separating them. The CDR3 contains 15 residues. From germline, CDR1 is MGHRA and CDR2 YSYEKL. CDR3 protein: CASSQDRGPDQPQHF. The CDR3 DNA reads TGCGCCAGCAGCCAAGATAGGGGACCGGATCAGCCCCAGCATTTT.

The chain combines TRBV7-9 with TRBJ1-4; D remains ambiguous. The CDR3 spans 17 residues. V lost 0 bases and J 0 bases, leaving 11 bases between the germline ends. The germline V gene has CDR1 SEHNR and CDR2 FQNEAQ (reference sequence). In DNA form, the CDR3 reads TGTGCCAGCAGCTTAGCAAGGCTACCCTCAACTAATGAAAAACTGTTTTTT. This encodes CASSLARLPSTNEKLFF.

V gene TRBV3-1 (or the pseudogene TRBV3-2) combines with J gene TRBJ2-7, with TRBD2 identical over 7 bases. Germline CDR1 is LGHDT and CDR2 is YNNKEL (reference sequence). Trimming cost V 1 base and J 4 bases; bases outside gene matches: 10. The CDR3 is made up of 16 amino acids. The CDR3, as DNA: TGTGCCAGCAGCCAAGGACCCTTGGGCGGGGGTTACGAGCAGTACTTC. The encoded protein is CASSQGPLGGGYEQYF.

V gene TRBV3-1 (or the pseudogene TRBV3-2) combines with J gene TRBJ2-3; maybe TRBD2 (7 bases). The CDR3 contains 15 residues. V lost 1 base and J 11 bases, leaving 19 bases between the germline ends. From germline, CDR1 is LGHDT and CDR2 YNNKEL (reference sequence). DNA of the CDR3: TGTGCCAGCAGCCAAGGGGAGGGGGGCACGAGGAGGCAGTATTTT. Encoded protein: CASSQGEGGTRRQYF.

The chain couples TRBV5-1 to TRBJ2-7; D remains unclear. Between the trimmed V and J ends, which lost 2 bases and 3 bases, there was a span of 9 bases. The CDR3 consists of 13 residues. In germline, CDR1 is SGHRS, CDR2 YFSETQ. CDR3 coding DNA: TGCGCCAGCAGCTTTTTCGAAGGCTACGAGCAGTACTTC. It encodes CASSFFEGYEQYF.

The chain joins TRBV18 to TRBJ1-2, with 9 bases identical to TRBD1. The CDR3 covers 14 residues. Per the germline V gene, CDR1 is KGHSH and CDR2 is LQKENI. With 5 bases clipped from V and 4 bases from J, the junction kept 5 bases outside the gene matches. CDR3 nucleotides: TGTGCCAGCTCAGGACAGGGGCTGGGCTATGGCTACACCTTC. The encoded protein is CASSGQGLGYGYTF.

The chain combines TRBV7-9 with TRBJ1-2; the D gene is possibly TRBD1 (6 bases). The V gene's germline CDR1 is SEHNR and CDR2 FQNEAQ (reference sequence). V was pared by 3 bases and J by 3 bases, with 14 bases between. The CDR3 is made up of 15 amino acids. CDR3 coding DNA: TGTGCCAGCAGCTTCGATTCAGGGGACTACTATGGCTACACCTTC. Translating gives CASSFDSGDYYGYTF.

The chain links TRBV4-3 to TRBJ1-6, with TRBD1 matching over 7 bases. V was clipped by 3 bases and J by 6 bases; unmatched bases: 8. The germline V gene encodes CDR1 LGHNA and CDR2 YSLEER. The CDR3 covers 16 residues. The CDR3 spells CASSQTRTGPNSPLHF. CDR3 DNA sequence: TGCGCCAGCAGCCAGACCAGGACAGGCCCTAATTCACCCCTCCACTTT.

This sequence joins TRBV6-6 and TRBJ1-1, with TRBD1 matching 9 bases. Germline V gene lookup returns CDR1 MNHNY and CDR2 SVGAGI (reference sequence). The CDR3 has 15 residues. J gave up 3 bases and V 4 bases, and 6 bases lay outside the gene matches. CDR3 sequence (DNA): TGTGCCAGCAGTTTAAACAGGGGGCTACACACTGAAGCTTTCTTT. Protein product: CASSLNRGLHTEAFF.

J is TRBJ2-2 and V is TRBV29-1, with 7 bases that match TRBD2. The CDR3 contains 16 residues. Trimming cost V 4 bases and J 5 bases; bases outside gene matches: 13. Per germline, CDR1 SQVTM and CDR2 ANQGSEA. The CDR3 protein is CSVGLAGGQGTGELFF. The CDR3, as DNA: TGCAGCGTTGGTTTAGCGGGTGGCCAGGGAACCGGGGAGCTGTTTTTT.

The J gene is TRBJ2-1, the V gene TRBV10-1; D uncertain. Germline V lookup: CDR1 WNHNN, CDR2 SYGVQD (reference sequence). This CDR3 has 12 residues. Trimming took off 0 bases at V and 6 bases at J, with 3 bases between the two ends. The CDR3 DNA is TGCGCCAGCAGTGAGTCGGTCAATGAGCAGTTCTTC. Its translation is CASSESVNEQFF.